The 5 T cell receptor beta chains in this list originate from one sample, sequenced in a study of siplizumab effects on memory and regulatory T cells. Libraries were prepared by immunoSEQ multiplex PCR; TCRdb keeps only in-frame clonotypes and omits some of them. The sample shows approximately 110,000 clones, 90% to 95% of them seen only once. The sequenced material came from CD4+ T cells sorted from blood. The receptor source for this set is a human donor in good health.

The chain links TRBV2 to TRBJ2-3, with 8 bases aligning to TRBD2. CDR3 length: 15 residues. The germline V gene has CDR1 SNHLY and CDR2 FYNNEI. V was clipped by 6 bases and J by 2 bases; unmatched bases: 7. CDR3 sequence reads: CASRLSGGVTDTQYF. Written as DNA, the CDR3 is TGTGCCAGCAGACTCAGCGGGGGCGTCACAGATACGCAGTATTTT. The complete variable domain, with remaining parts taken from reference TRBV2 and TRBJ2-3, reads EPEVTQTPSHQVTQMGQEVILRCVPISNHLYFYWYRQILGQKVEFLVSFYNNEISEKSEIFDDQFSVERPDGSNFTLKIRSTKLEDSAMYFCASRLSGGVTDTQYFGPGTRLTVL.

This clone was seen only a few times. The chain combines TRBV2 with TRBJ1-1; unclear D gene. Trimming removed 6 bases at V and 7 bases at J, with 6 bases between. In germline, CDR1 is SNHLY, CDR2 FYNNEI. CDR3 length equals 10 residues. Here the CDR3 reads CASSRVEAFF. Here the CDR3 DNA reads TGTGCCAGCAGCCGCGTTGAAGCTTTCTTT.

This chain connects TRBV19 to TRBJ1-1; D gene unclear. This CDR3 is 13 amino acids long. Germline assignment: CDR1 LNHDA and CDR2 SQIVND (reference sequence). V was cut by 7 bases and J by 6 bases, with 15 bases left in between. The chain's CDR3 is CASTRSRVSEAFF. In DNA form, the CDR3 reads TGTGCCAGTACCCGATCTAGGGTCTCTGAAGCTTTCTTT.

The chain combines TRBV5-6 with TRBJ1-2, with D unresolved. This CDR3 comprises 14 residues. V lost 0 bases and J lost 4, with 10 bases in between. The germline gives CDR1 SGHDT, CDR2 YYEEEE. CDR3 in amino acids: CASSLVRQAYGYTF. The CDR3, as DNA: TGTGCCAGCAGCTTGGTCAGGCAGGCCTATGGCTACACCTTC.

V and J are TRBV5-5 and TRBJ2-7; D ambiguous. Trimming cost V 4 bases and J 3 bases, with 17 bases left between them. The CDR3 is 15 amino acids. Germline loops: CDR1 SGHKS, CDR2 YYEKEE (reference sequence). CDR3 coding DNA: TGTGCCAGCAGCCCAGAGCCAGTTAACAACTACGAGCAGTACTTC. This sequence encodes CASSPEPVNNYEQYF.